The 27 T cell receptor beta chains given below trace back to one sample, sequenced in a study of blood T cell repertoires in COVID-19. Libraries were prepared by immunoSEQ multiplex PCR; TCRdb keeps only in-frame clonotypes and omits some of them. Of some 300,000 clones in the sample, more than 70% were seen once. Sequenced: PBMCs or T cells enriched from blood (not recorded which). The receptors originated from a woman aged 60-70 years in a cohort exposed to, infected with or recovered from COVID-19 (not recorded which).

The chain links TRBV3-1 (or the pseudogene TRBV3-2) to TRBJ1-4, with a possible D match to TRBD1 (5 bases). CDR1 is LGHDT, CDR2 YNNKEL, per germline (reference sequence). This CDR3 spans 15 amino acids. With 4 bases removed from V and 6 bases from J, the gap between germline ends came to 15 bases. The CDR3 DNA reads TGTGCCAGCAGCCCACGGGGGGTTGGGTATGAAAAACTGTTTTTT. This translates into CASSPRGVGYEKLFF.

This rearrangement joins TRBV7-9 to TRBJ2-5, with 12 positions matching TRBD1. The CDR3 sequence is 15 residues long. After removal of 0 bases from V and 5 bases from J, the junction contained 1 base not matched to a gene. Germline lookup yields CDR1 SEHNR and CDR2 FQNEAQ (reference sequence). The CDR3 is CASSLAGTGGETQYF. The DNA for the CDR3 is TGTGCCAGCAGCTTAGCTGGGACAGGGGGCGAGACCCAGTACTTC. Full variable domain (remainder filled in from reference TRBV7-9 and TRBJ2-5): DTGVSQNPRHKITKRGQNVTFRCDPISEHNRLYWYRQTLGQGPEFLTYFQNEAQLEKSRLLSDRFSAERPKGSFSTLEIQRTEQGDSAMYLCASSLAGTGGETQYFGPGTRLLVL.

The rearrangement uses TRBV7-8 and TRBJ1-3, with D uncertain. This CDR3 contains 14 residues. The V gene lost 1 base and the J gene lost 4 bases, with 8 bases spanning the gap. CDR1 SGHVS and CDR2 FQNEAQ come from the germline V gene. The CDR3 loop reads CASSLESRGNTIYF. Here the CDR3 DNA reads TGTGCCAGCAGCTTAGAGAGCAGGGGAAACACCATATATTTT.

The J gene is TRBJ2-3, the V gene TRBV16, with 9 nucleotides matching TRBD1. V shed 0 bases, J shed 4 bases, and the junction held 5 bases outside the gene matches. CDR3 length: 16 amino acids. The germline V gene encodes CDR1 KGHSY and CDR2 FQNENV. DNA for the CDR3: TGTGCCAGCAGCCAATCCTGGACAGGGGAGGCAGATACGCAGTATTTT. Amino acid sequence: CASSQSWTGEADTQYF.

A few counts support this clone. The CDR3 coding sequence is TGTGCCAGCAGTCCCCGGGACACTGGTGGGGACACTGAAGCTTTCTTT. This sequence encodes CASSPRDTGGDTEAFF. V usage is TRBV27 and J usage is TRBJ1-1; perhaps TRBD1 as D (6 bases). Germline values: CDR1 MNHEY, CDR2 SMNVEV (reference sequence). Deletions cut 5 bases from V and 3 bases from J, with 19 bases between. The CDR3 covers 16 residues.

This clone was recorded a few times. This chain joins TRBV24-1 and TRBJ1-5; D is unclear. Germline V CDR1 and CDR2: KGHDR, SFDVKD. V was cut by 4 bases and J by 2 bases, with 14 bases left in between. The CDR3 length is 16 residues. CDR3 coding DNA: TGTGCCACCAGTGACCCGGACTTACGGGGCAATCAGCCCCAGCATTTT. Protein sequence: CATSDPDLRGNQPQHF.

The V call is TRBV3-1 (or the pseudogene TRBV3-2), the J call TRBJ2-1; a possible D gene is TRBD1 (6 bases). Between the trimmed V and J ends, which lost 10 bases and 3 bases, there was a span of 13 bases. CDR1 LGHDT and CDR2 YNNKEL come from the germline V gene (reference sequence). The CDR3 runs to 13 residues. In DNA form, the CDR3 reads TGTGCCACCAGGGACACCCTCTACAATGAGCAGTTCTTC. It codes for CATRDTLYNEQFF.

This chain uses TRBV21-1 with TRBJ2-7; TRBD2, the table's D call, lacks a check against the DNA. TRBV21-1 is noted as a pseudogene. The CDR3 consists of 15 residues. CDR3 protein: CASSKGRSVRYEQYF. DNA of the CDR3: TGTGCCAGCAGCAAAGGACGGAGTGTACGCTACGAGCAGTACTTC.

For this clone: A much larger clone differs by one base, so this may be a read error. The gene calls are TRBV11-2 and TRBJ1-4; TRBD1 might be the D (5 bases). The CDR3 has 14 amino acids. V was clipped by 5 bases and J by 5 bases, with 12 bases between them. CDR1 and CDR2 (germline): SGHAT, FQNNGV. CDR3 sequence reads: CASSPGRGNEKLFF. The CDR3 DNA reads TGTGCCAGCAGCCCCGGACGGGGGAATGAAAAACTGTTTTTT.

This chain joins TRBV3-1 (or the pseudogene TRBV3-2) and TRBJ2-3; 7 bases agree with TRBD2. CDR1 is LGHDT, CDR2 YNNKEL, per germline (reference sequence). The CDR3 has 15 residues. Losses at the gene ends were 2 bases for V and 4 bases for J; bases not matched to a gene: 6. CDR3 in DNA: TGTGCCAGCAGCCAAAGCCGTACTAGCGCAGATACGCAGTATTTT. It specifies CASSQSRTSADTQYF.

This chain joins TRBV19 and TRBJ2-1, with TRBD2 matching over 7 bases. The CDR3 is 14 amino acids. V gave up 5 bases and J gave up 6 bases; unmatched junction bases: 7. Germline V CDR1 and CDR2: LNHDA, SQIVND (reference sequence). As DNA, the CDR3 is TGTGCCAGTAGTCCCGGCGGGAGCCTCAATGAGCAGTTCTTC. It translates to CASSPGGSLNEQFF. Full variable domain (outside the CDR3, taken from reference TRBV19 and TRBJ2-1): DGGITQSPKYLFRKEGQNVTLSCEQNLNHDAMYWYRQDPGQGLRLIYYSQIVNDFQKGDIAEGYSVSREKKESFPLTVTSAQKNPTAFYLCASSPGGSLNEQFFGPGTRLTVL.

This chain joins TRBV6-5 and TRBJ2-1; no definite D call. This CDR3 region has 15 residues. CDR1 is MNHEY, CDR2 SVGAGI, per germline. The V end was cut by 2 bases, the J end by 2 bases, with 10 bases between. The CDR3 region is CASSYGESAYNEQFF. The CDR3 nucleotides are TGTGCCAGCAGTTACGGCGAGAGCGCCTACAATGAGCAGTTCTTC.

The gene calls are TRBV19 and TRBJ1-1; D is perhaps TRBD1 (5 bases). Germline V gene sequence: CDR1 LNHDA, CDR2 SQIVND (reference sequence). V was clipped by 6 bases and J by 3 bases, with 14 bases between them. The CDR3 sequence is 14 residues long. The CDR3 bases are TGTGCCAGTAGGAGTTCGCAGGGCGACACTGAAGCTTTCTTT. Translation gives CASRSSQGDTEAFF.

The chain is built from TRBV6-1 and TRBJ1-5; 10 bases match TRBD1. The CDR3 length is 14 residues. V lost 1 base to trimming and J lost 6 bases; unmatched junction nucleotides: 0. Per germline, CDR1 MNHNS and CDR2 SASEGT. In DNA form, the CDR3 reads TGTGCCAGCAGTGAAGGGACAGGGGGTCAGCCCCAGCATTTT. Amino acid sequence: CASSEGTGGQPQHF.

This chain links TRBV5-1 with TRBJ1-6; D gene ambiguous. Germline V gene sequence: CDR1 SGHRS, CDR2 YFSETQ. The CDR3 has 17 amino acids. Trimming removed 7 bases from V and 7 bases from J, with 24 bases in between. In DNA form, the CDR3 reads TGCGCCAGCCAGGACCCAAATTGGACGGGGAGGAATTCACCCCTCCACTTT. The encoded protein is CASQDPNWTGRNSPLHF.

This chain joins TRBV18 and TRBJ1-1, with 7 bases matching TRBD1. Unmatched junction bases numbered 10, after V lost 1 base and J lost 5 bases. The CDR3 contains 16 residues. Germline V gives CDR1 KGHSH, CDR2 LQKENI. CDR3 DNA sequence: TGTGCCAGCTCACCACGTAGAACAGGGGAAGAGACTGAAGCTTTCTTT. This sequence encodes CASSPRRTGEETEAFF.

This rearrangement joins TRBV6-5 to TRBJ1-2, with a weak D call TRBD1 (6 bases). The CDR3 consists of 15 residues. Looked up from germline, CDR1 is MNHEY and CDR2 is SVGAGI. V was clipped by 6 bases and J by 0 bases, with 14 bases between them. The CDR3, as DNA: TGTGCCAGCAGAATACGAACAGGGTCTAACTATGGCTACACCTTC. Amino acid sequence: CASRIRTGSNYGYTF.

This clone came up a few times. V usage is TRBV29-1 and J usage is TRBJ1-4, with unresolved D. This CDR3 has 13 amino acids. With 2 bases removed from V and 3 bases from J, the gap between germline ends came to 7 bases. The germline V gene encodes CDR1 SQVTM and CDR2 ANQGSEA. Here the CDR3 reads CSVERGPNEKLFF. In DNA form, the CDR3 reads TGCAGCGTTGAACGCGGGCCTAATGAAAAACTGTTTTTT.

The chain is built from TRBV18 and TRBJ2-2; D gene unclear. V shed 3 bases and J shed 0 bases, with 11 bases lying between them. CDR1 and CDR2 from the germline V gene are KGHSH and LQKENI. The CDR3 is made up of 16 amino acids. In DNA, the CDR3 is TGTGCCAGCTCACCTTTCCCTCCTCCGAACACCGGGGAGCTGTTTTTT. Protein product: CASSPFPPPNTGELFF.

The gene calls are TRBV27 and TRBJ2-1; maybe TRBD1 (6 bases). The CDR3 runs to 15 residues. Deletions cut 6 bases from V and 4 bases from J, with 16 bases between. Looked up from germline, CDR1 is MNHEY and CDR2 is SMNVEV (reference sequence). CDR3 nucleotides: TGTGCCAGCAGCTTCAGACAGGCCCTATACAATGAGCAGTTCTTC. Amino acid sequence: CASSFRQALYNEQFF.

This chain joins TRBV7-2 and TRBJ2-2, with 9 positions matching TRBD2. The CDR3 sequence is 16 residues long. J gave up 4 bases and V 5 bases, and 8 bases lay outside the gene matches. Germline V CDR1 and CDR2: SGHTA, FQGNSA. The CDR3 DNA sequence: TGTGCCAGCAGCCCTAAAGCGGGAGGCGTCACCGGGGAGCTGTTTTTT. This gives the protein CASSPKAGGVTGELFF.

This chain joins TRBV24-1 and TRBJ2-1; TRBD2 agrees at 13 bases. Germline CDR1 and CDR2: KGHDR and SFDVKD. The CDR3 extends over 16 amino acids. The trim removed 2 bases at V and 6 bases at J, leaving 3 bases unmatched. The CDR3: CATSDWTSGSGNEQFF. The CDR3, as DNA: TGTGCCACCAGTGATTGGACTAGCGGGAGTGGCAATGAGCAGTTCTTC.

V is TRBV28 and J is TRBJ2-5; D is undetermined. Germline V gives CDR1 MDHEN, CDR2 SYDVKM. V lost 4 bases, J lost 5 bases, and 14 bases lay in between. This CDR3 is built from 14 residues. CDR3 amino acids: CASSYGSQRETQYF. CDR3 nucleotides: TGTGCCAGCAGTTACGGGTCCCAAAGGGAGACCCAGTACTTC. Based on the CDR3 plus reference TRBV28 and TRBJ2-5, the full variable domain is DVKVTQSSRYLVKRTGEKVFLECVQDMDHENMFWYRQDPGLGLRLIYFSYDVKMKEKGDIPEGYSVSREKKERFSLILESASTNQTSMYLCASSYGSQRETQYFGPGTRLLVL.

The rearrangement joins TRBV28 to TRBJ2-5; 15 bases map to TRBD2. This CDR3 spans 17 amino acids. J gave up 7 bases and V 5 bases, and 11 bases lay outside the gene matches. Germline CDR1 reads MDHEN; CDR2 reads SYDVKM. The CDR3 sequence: CASSPDGTSGRYGTQYF. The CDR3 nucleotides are TGTGCCAGCAGTCCGGACGGGACTAGCGGGAGGTATGGGACCCAGTACTTC.

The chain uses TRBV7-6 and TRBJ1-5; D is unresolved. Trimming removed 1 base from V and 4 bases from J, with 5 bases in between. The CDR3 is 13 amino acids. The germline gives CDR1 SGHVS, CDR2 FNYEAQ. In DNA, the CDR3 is TGTGCCAGCAGCTTAGGCGTAAATCAGCCCCAGCATTTT. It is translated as CASSLGVNQPQHF. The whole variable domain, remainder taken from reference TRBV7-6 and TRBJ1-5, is GAGVSQSPRYKVTKRGQDVALRCDPISGHVSLYWYRQALGQGPEFLTYFNYEAQQDKSGLPNDRFSAERPEGSISTLTIQRTEQRDSAMYRCASSLGVNQPQHFGDGTRLSIL.

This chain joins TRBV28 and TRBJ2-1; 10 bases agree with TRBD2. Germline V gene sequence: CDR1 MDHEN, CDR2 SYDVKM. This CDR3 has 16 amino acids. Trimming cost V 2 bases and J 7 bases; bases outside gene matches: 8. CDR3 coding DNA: TGTGCCAGCAGTTTACGTAGGGCTAGCGGGAGAAATGAGCAGTTCTTC. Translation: CASSLRRASGRNEQFF.

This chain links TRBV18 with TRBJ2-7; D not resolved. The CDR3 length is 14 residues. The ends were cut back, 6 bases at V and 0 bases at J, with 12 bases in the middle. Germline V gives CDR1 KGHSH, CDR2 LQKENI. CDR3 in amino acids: CASSPMGTSYEQYF. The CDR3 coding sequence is TGTGCCAGCTCGCCGATGGGCACCTCCTACGAGCAGTACTTC.